This is a list of T cell receptor beta chains from one sample in a study of blood T cell repertoires in COVID-19. Method: immunoSEQ multiplex PCR; TCRdb's copy keeps in-frame clones and lacks some. The sample carries about 400,000 clones, 70% to 90% recorded once. The specimen sequenced was peripheral blood. The receptors here all came from a human donor in a cohort sampled during active COVID-19. The CDR3 runs from the conserved cysteine through the conserved F or W. The order of the fields is clone size, J gene, V gene, D gene, CDR3 protein, CDR3 DNA. D genes are given only for firm matches. Size values are once, few and many counts, or a class for expanded clones, and some rows have none.

clone_size: .; j_call: TRBJ1-1; v_call: TRBV7-9; d_call: .; cdr3_aa: CASSLIGGNTEAFF; cdr3_nt: TGTGCCAGCAGCTTAATTGGCGGAAACACTGAAGCTTTCTTT
clone_size: many; j_call: TRBJ1-3; v_call: TRBV5-1; d_call: TRBD1; cdr3_aa: CASSALQGALGNTIYF; cdr3_nt: TGCGCCAGCAGCGCCTTACAGGGGGCCTTAGGAAACACCATATATTTT
clone_size: .; j_call: TRBJ2-3; v_call: TRBV5-1; d_call: TRBD2; cdr3_aa: CASSPWRGSGGAVDTQYF; cdr3_nt: TGCGCCAGCAGCCCCTGGCGGGGTAGCGGGGGGGCCGTAGATACGCAGTATTTT
clone_size: .; j_call: TRBJ1-5; v_call: TRBV7-4; d_call: .; cdr3_aa: CASSLRTAQGNQPQHF; cdr3_nt: TGTGCCAGCAGCTTACGGACAGCCCAAGGCAATCAGCCCCAGCATTTT
clone_size: .; j_call: TRBJ1-2; v_call: TRBV4-1; d_call: TRBD1; cdr3_aa: CASSQEGTANYGYTF; cdr3_nt: TGCGCCAGCAGCCAAGAAGGGACAGCTAACTATGGCTACACCTTC
clone_size: .; j_call: TRBJ1-5; v_call: TRBV6-5; d_call: TRBD1; cdr3_aa: CASSDTGGGNQPQHF; cdr3_nt: TGTGCCAGCAGCGATACAGGGGGCGGGAATCAGCCCCAGCATTTT
clone_size: .; j_call: TRBJ2-3; v_call: TRBV7-8; d_call: TRBD2; cdr3_aa: CASSPRTRLAGGRGDTQYF; cdr3_nt: TGTGCCAGCAGCCCCCGGACGAGACTAGCGGGGGGCCGTGGAGATACGCAGTATTTT
clone_size: .; j_call: TRBJ2-7; v_call: TRBV5-4; d_call: TRBD2; cdr3_aa: CASSLAGGTARHEQYF; cdr3_nt: TGTGCCAGCAGCTTGGCCGGGGGGACTGCCAGGCACGAGCAGTACTTC
clone_size: .; j_call: TRBJ1-1; v_call: TRBV30; d_call: .; cdr3_aa: CAWTRESRTEAFF; cdr3_nt: TGTGCCTGGACGAGAGAATCGCGAACTGAAGCTTTCTTT
clone_size: .; j_call: TRBJ2-1; v_call: TRBV19; d_call: TRBD1; cdr3_aa: CASSRGTGRNNEQFF; cdr3_nt: TGTGCCAGTAGTAGGGGGACAGGAAGAAACAATGAGCAGTTCTTC
clone_size: once; j_call: TRBJ1-4; v_call: TRBV30; d_call: .; cdr3_aa: CAWSKGGDEKLFF; cdr3_nt: TGTGCCTGGAGCAAAGGGGGGGATGAAAAACTGTTTTTT
clone_size: .; j_call: TRBJ2-3; v_call: TRBV27; d_call: .; cdr3_aa: CASSLSNYRLRTDTQYF; cdr3_nt: TGTGCCAGCAGTTTATCGAACTACAGGTTACGCACAGATACGCAGTATTTT
clone_size: .; j_call: TRBJ1-1; v_call: TRBV7-3; d_call: TRBD1; cdr3_aa: CASSLNPGGNTEAFF; cdr3_nt: TGTGCCAGCAGCTTAAATCCAGGGGGGAACACTGAAGCTTTCTTT
clone_size: few; j_call: TRBJ2-3; v_call: TRBV24-1; d_call: .; cdr3_aa: CATSADGGSTDTQYF; cdr3_nt: TGTGCCACCAGTGCCGACGGCGGTAGCACAGATACGCAGTATTTT
clone_size: .; j_call: TRBJ2-3; v_call: TRBV19; d_call: .; cdr3_aa: CASSPGSTDTQYF; cdr3_nt: TGTGCCAGTAGTCCAGGGTCCACAGATACGCAGTATTTT
clone_size: .; j_call: TRBJ2-7; v_call: TRBV2; d_call: TRBD1; cdr3_aa: CASRAGTGPSYEQYF; cdr3_nt: TGTGCCAGCAGGGCCGGGACAGGGCCGTCCTACGAGCAGTACTTC
clone_size: .; j_call: TRBJ2-5; v_call: TRBV6-5; d_call: TRBD2; cdr3_aa: CASSYSTSGAGETQYF; cdr3_nt: TGTGCCAGCAGTTACTCTACTAGCGGGGCGGGGGAGACCCAGTACTTC
clone_size: .; j_call: TRBJ1-2; v_call: TRBV5-1; d_call: .; cdr3_aa: CASSSGHPRDSYGYTF; cdr3_nt: TGCGCCAGCAGCTCGGGACACCCTAGAGATAGCTATGGCTACACCTTC
clone_size: .; j_call: TRBJ2-3; v_call: TRBV3-1/TRBV3-2; d_call: .; cdr3_aa: CASSHGSVAADTQYF; cdr3_nt: TGTGCCAGCAGCCACGGGTCAGTGGCCGCAGATACGCAGTATTTT
clone_size: .; j_call: TRBJ1-1; v_call: TRBV29-1; d_call: .; cdr3_aa: CSVERSRATEAFF; cdr3_nt: TGCAGCGTTGAAAGGTCGAGGGCGACTGAAGCTTTCTTT
clone_size: .; j_call: TRBJ2-6; v_call: TRBV18; d_call: .; cdr3_aa: CASSPILKRASGANVLTF; cdr3_nt: TGTGCCAGCTCACCTATTCTCAAAAGAGCCTCTGGGGCCAACGTCCTGACTTTC
clone_size: .; j_call: TRBJ2-7; v_call: TRBV2; d_call: TRBD1; cdr3_aa: CASSVGPIRDRPPQFAYEQYF; cdr3_nt: TGTGCCAGCAGTGTGGGGCCTATCCGGGACAGACCTCCCCAATTCGCCTACGAGCAGTACTTC
clone_size: few; j_call: TRBJ1-1; v_call: TRBV30; d_call: .; cdr3_aa: CAWSPGESAAFF; cdr3_nt: TGTGCCTGGAGCCCAGGCGAGTCTGCAGCTTTCTTT
clone_size: once; j_call: TRBJ1-3; v_call: TRBV10-3; d_call: TRBD1; cdr3_aa: CAIRTGNSGNTIYF; cdr3_nt: TGTGCCATCAGGACAGGGAACTCTGGAAACACCATATATTTT
clone_size: .; j_call: TRBJ2-3; v_call: TRBV27; d_call: .; cdr3_aa: CASSFSGAADTQYF; cdr3_nt: TGTGCCAGCAGTTTTTCAGGGGCGGCAGATACGCAGTATTTT
clone_size: .; j_call: TRBJ1-5; v_call: TRBV1; d_call: .; cdr3_aa: CTSSPGKGEPRQPQHF; cdr3_nt: TGCACCAGCAGCCCCGGGAAGGGGGAGCCCAGGCAGCCCCAGCATTTT
clone_size: .; j_call: TRBJ1-1; v_call: TRBV11-2; d_call: TRBD1; cdr3_aa: CASSLAGGYTEAFF; cdr3_nt: TGTGCCAGCAGCTTAGCAGGGGGCTACACTGAAGCTTTCTTT
clone_size: .; j_call: TRBJ1-5; v_call: TRBV4-2; d_call: .; cdr3_aa: CASSQEGDNQPQHF; cdr3_nt: TGTGCCAGCAGCCAAGAGGGCGATAATCAGCCCCAGCATTTT
clone_size: .; j_call: TRBJ1-2; v_call: TRBV6-1; d_call: TRBD1; cdr3_aa: CASSEQGGKGGYTF; cdr3_nt: TGTGCCAGCAGTGAGCAAGGGGGCAAGGGTGGCTACACCTTC
clone_size: few; j_call: TRBJ2-1; v_call: TRBV28; d_call: .; cdr3_aa: CASSFRGGGWDEQFF; cdr3_nt: TGTGCCAGCAGTTTTCGGGGCGGAGGGTGGGATGAGCAGTTCTTC
clone_size: once; j_call: TRBJ2-3; v_call: TRBV5-1; d_call: TRBD1; cdr3_aa: CASSLGITGGVDTQYF; cdr3_nt: TGCGCCAGCAGCTTGGGTATCACAGGGGGAGTAGATACGCAGTATTTT
clone_size: .; j_call: TRBJ2-3; v_call: TRBV29-1; d_call: TRBD2; cdr3_aa: CSVGMQREATDTQYF; cdr3_nt: TGCAGCGTTGGCATGCAGCGGGAGGCCACAGATACGCAGTATTTT
clone_size: .; j_call: TRBJ2-5; v_call: TRBV7-9; d_call: .; cdr3_aa: CASSSRVRGETQYF; cdr3_nt: TGTGCCAGCAGCTCTCGGGTCCGTGGGGAGACCCAGTACTTC
clone_size: once; j_call: TRBJ2-5; v_call: TRBV30; d_call: .; cdr3_aa: CAWGARETQYF; cdr3_nt: TGTGCCTGGGGGGCCCGAGAGACCCAGTACTTC
clone_size: .; j_call: TRBJ2-7; v_call: TRBV28; d_call: .; cdr3_aa: CASSLQGGYEQYF; cdr3_nt: TGTGCCAGCAGTTTACAGGGTGGTTACGAGCAGTACTTC
clone_size: .; j_call: TRBJ1-2; v_call: TRBV2; d_call: TRBD1; cdr3_aa: CASSEEYGTGLNGYTF; cdr3_nt: TGTGCCAGCAGTGAAGAATACGGGACAGGGTTAAATGGCTACACCTTC
clone_size: .; j_call: TRBJ2-1; v_call: TRBV5-1; d_call: .; cdr3_aa: CASRVAESYNEQFF; cdr3_nt: TGCGCCAGCAGGGTTGCGGAGTCCTACAATGAGCAGTTCTTC
clone_size: .; j_call: TRBJ2-1; v_call: TRBV30; d_call: TRBD2; cdr3_aa: CAWSAALSGEQFF; cdr3_nt: TGTGCCTGGAGTGCTGCTCTTAGCGGGGAGCAGTTCTTC
clone_size: once; j_call: TRBJ1-5; v_call: TRBV21-1; d_call: .; cdr3_aa: CASSKLGGNQPQHF; cdr3_nt: TGTGCCAGCAGCAAACTAGGTGGTAATCAGCCCCAGCATTTT
clone_size: .; j_call: TRBJ2-5; v_call: TRBV25-1; d_call: TRBD2; cdr3_aa: CASSAPGGGWGTQYF; cdr3_nt: TGTGCCAGCAGTGCCCCGGGCGGGGGATGGGGGACCCAGTACTTC
clone_size: .; j_call: TRBJ2-1; v_call: TRBV28; d_call: TRBD2; cdr3_aa: CASSLSGPSGSQKQFF; cdr3_nt: TGTGCCAGCAGTTTATCGGGGCCTAGCGGGAGTCAAAAGCAGTTCTTC
clone_size: .; j_call: TRBJ1-4; v_call: TRBV11-2; d_call: .; cdr3_aa: CASSLYSLPNEKLFF; cdr3_nt: TGTGCCAGCAGCTTATATAGCCTGCCTAATGAAAAACTGTTTTTT
clone_size: once; j_call: TRBJ2-5; v_call: TRBV6-5; d_call: TRBD2; cdr3_aa: CASKTSGQETQYF; cdr3_nt: TGTGCCAGCAAGACTAGCGGACAAGAGACCCAGTACTTC
clone_size: .; j_call: TRBJ2-5; v_call: TRBV25-1; d_call: TRBD1; cdr3_aa: CASSEGAGGWETQYF; cdr3_nt: TGTGCCAGCAGTGAAGGGGCAGGGGGCTGGGAGACCCAGTACTTC
clone_size: .; j_call: TRBJ2-3; v_call: TRBV27; d_call: .; cdr3_aa: CASSLVGGRGDTQYF; cdr3_nt: TGTGCCAGCAGTCTAGTAGGGGGACGGGGTGATACGCAGTATTTT
clone_size: .; j_call: TRBJ1-2; v_call: TRBV7-9; d_call: .; cdr3_aa: CASSLDSWTEGYGYTF; cdr3_nt: TGTGCCAGCAGCTTAGATTCTTGGACTGAAGGCTATGGCTACACCTTC
clone_size: many; j_call: TRBJ2-5; v_call: TRBV4-1; d_call: TRBD1; cdr3_aa: CASSQDENRGHDGQYF; cdr3_nt: TGCGCCAGCAGCCAAGATGAGAACAGGGGGCACGATGGCCAGTACTTC
clone_size: .; j_call: TRBJ2-2; v_call: TRBV24-1; d_call: TRBD2; cdr3_aa: CATSDPGTSGTFAGELFF; cdr3_nt: TGTGCCACCAGTGATCCTGGGACTAGCGGGACCTTCGCCGGGGAGCTGTTTTTT
clone_size: .; j_call: TRBJ2-7; v_call: TRBV28; d_call: TRBD2; cdr3_aa: CASSGLAPYEQYF; cdr3_nt: TGTGCCAGCAGTGGACTAGCGCCCTACGAGCAGTACTTC
clone_size: .; j_call: TRBJ2-5; v_call: TRBV28; d_call: .; cdr3_aa: CASSSPAELQETQYF; cdr3_nt: TGTGCCAGCAGTTCCCCCGCGGAGCTCCAAGAGACCCAGTACTTC
clone_size: once; j_call: TRBJ2-2; v_call: TRBV12-3/TRBV12-4; d_call: .; cdr3_aa: CASSLTAGELFF; cdr3_nt: TGTGCCAGCAGTTTAACGGCCGGGGAGCTGTTTTTT
clone_size: few; j_call: TRBJ2-7; v_call: TRBV19; d_call: .; cdr3_aa: CASSPRYEAPEQYF; cdr3_nt: TGTGCCAGTAGTCCCCGTTATGAGGCTCCCGAGCAGTACTTC
clone_size: .; j_call: TRBJ1-5; v_call: TRBV28; d_call: TRBD1; cdr3_aa: CASSFPGQGNVPQHF; cdr3_nt: TGTGCCAGCAGTTTCCCTGGACAGGGCAATGTCCCCCAGCATTTT
clone_size: .; j_call: TRBJ2-3; v_call: TRBV11-1; d_call: .; cdr3_aa: CASSFGGARDTQYF; cdr3_nt: TGTGCCAGCAGCTTTGGCGGGGCGAGAGATACGCAGTATTTT
clone_size: .; j_call: TRBJ1-2; v_call: TRBV10-1; d_call: TRBD1; cdr3_aa: CASSSDRGYGYTF; cdr3_nt: TGCGCCAGCAGTTCTGACAGGGGCTATGGCTACACCTTC
clone_size: few; j_call: TRBJ1-6; v_call: TRBV19; d_call: .; cdr3_aa: CASSTQTPGNSPLHF; cdr3_nt: TGTGCCAGTAGTACGCAGACTCCAGGGAATTCACCCCTCCACTTT
clone_size: .; j_call: TRBJ1-2; v_call: TRBV5-1; d_call: .; cdr3_aa: CASSLGTVGGGYTF; cdr3_nt: TGCGCCAGCAGCTTGGGGACAGTGGGCGGTGGCTACACCTTC
clone_size: .; j_call: TRBJ1-2; v_call: TRBV30; d_call: .; cdr3_aa: CAWSYNYGYTF; cdr3_nt: TGTGCCTGGAGCTATAACTATGGCTACACCTTC
clone_size: .; j_call: TRBJ2-6; v_call: TRBV13; d_call: TRBD1; cdr3_aa: CASSLVQGAHGANVLTF; cdr3_nt: TGTGCCAGCAGCTTAGTACAGGGGGCGCATGGGGCCAACGTCCTGACTTTC
clone_size: .; j_call: TRBJ2-7; v_call: TRBV28; d_call: TRBD1; cdr3_aa: CASSPQSGTGLSEQYF; cdr3_nt: TGTGCCAGCAGCCCCCAGTCCGGGACAGGGTTAAGCGAGCAGTACTTC